The 29 T cell receptor beta chains presented below share a single source sample, sequenced in a study of T cell responses to AZD1222 COVID-19 vaccine. The repertoire was sequenced with immunoSEQ multiplex PCR; TCRdb's copy has only in-frame clones and lacks some. Among more than 95,000 clones listed, roughly 88% were seen once. This specimen was peripheral blood, taken on day 0 of AZD1222 vaccination. The receptors come from an adult in good health.

This sequence joins TRBV10-3 and TRBJ1-1; D not resolved. Trimming stripped 0 bases from V and 6 bases from J, with 14 bases between. The CDR3 length is 15 residues. Germline V lookup: CDR1 ENHRY, CDR2 SYGVKD. This CDR3 is CAISESRMGSAEAFF. The DNA of the CDR3 is TGTGCCATCAGTGAGTCGAGAATGGGGAGCGCTGAAGCTTTCTTT.

The chain employs TRBV2 and TRBJ1-1; possibly TRBD1 for D (5 bases). Trimming shortened V by 7 bases and J by 3 bases, and 12 bases separated the two germline ends. From germline, CDR1 is SNHLY and CDR2 FYNNEI. The CDR3 loop spans 13 amino acids. The CDR3 here is CASNRGSDTEAFF. In DNA form, the CDR3 reads TGTGCCAGCAATAGGGGCTCGGACACTGAAGCTTTCTTT.

The V and J genes are TRBV24-1 and TRBJ2-3; 7 nucleotides line up with TRBD1. CDR1 and CDR2 (germline): KGHDR, SFDVKD. Trimming at V came to 4 bases and at J to 1 base, leaving 1 base not matched to a gene. CDR3 length: 14 amino acids. The CDR3, as DNA: TGTGCCACCAGTGAGACAGGGCGCACAGATACGCAGTATTTT. This translates into CATSETGRTDTQYF.

The V gene is TRBV24-1, the J gene TRBJ2-1, with unresolved D. Per the germline V gene, CDR1 is KGHDR and CDR2 is SFDVKD. Trimming took 4 bases from V and 7 from J, leaving 10 bases between them. The length of the CDR3 is 13 residues. The CDR3 is CATSDRPWNEQFF. CDR3 in DNA: TGTGCCACCAGTGACCGCCCTTGGAATGAGCAGTTCTTC.

The rearrangement links TRBV28 to TRBJ2-1, with D perhaps matching TRBD1 or TRBD2 (5 bases each). From germline, CDR1 is MDHEN and CDR2 SYDVKM. The CDR3 length is 13 residues. Trimming pared 2 bases from V and 5 bases from J, leaving 7 bases between. DNA for the CDR3: TGTGCCAGCAGTTTACCGGGACACAATGAGCAGTTCTTC. This codes for CASSLPGHNEQFF.

There are a few counts of this clone. This sequence joins TRBV7-9 and TRBJ2-1; TRBD2 aligns across 12 bases. V dropped 11 bases and J dropped 10; count of bases not matched to a gene: 12. Per germline, CDR1 SEHNR and CDR2 FQNEAQ (reference sequence). The CDR3 consists of 14 residues. The CDR3 protein is CAGDLGLAGTEQFF. The DNA for the CDR3 is TGTGCCGGCGACCTCGGACTAGCGGGGACAGAGCAGTTCTTC.

The chain employs TRBV29-1 and TRBJ2-5; perhaps TRBD1 as D (6 bases). The CDR3 loop spans 15 amino acids. The germline V and J ends were trimmed by 4 bases and 0 bases, with 15 bases remaining between them. Per the germline V gene, CDR1 is SQVTM and CDR2 is ANQGSEA. The CDR3 region has the DNA TGCAGCGTTGTAGTTGGACAGACGTACCAAGAGACCCAGTACTTC. As protein: CSVVVGQTYQETQYF.

This clone was counted once. The chain uses TRBV19 and TRBJ1-2; TRBD1 matches 7 bases. CDR3 length equals 13 residues. Looked up from germline, CDR1 is LNHDA and CDR2 is SQIVND (reference sequence). V lost 4 bases and J lost 4; bases outside the gene matches: 3. CDR3 loop: CASSKGTVYGYTF. The CDR3 coding sequence is TGTGCCAGTAGTAAAGGGACAGTCTATGGCTACACCTTC.

This chain connects TRBV11-2 to TRBJ2-7; TRBD2 matches 7 bases. The CDR3 length is 11 residues. Germline CDR1 is SGHAT and CDR2 is FQNNGV. V was pared by 3 bases and J by 11 bases, with 4 bases of the junction left unmatched. CDR3 coding DNA: TGTGCCAGCAGCTTGTTTGGGGGGGAGTACTTC. Translated: CASSLFGGEYF.

This chain joins TRBV5-1 and TRBJ1-3; no clear D gene. This CDR3 is built from 15 residues. The germline CDR1 and CDR2 sequences are SGHRS and YFSETQ. Trimming shortened V by 4 bases and J by 0 bases, and 11 bases separated the two germline ends. The CDR3 DNA is TGCGCCAGCAGCGACCTTTCCTCCTCTGGAAACACCATATATTTT. Its translation is CASSDLSSSGNTIYF. Complete variable domain (other parts from reference TRBV5-1 and TRBJ1-3): KAGVTQTPRYLIKTRGQQVTLSCSPISGHRSVSWYQQTPGQGLQFLFEYFSETQRNKGNFPGRFSGRQFSNSRSEMNVSTLELGDSALYLCASSDLSSSGNTIYFGEGSWLTVV.

V is TRBV10-1 and J is TRBJ2-3; weak D call: TRBD1 (5 bases). The germline V gene has CDR1 WNHNN and CDR2 SYGVQD (reference sequence). V was pared by 5 bases and J by 1 base, with 10 bases between. CDR3 size: 14 residues. The CDR3 here is CASSRGWGTDTQYF. As DNA, the CDR3 is TGCGCCAGCAGTAGGGGATGGGGCACAGATACGCAGTATTTT.

This clone was picked up one time. V usage is TRBV5-1 and J usage is TRBJ2-5; D gene ambiguous. Germline loops: CDR1 SGHRS, CDR2 YFSETQ. The CDR3 sequence is 13 residues long. Deletions cut 7 bases from V and 4 bases from J, with 14 bases between. CDR3 nucleotides: TGCGCCAGCGGGCGAGGATCAGGAGAGACCCAGTACTTC. As protein: CASGRGSGETQYF.

The genes are TRBV5-1 and TRBJ1-1; TRBD1 is a possible D gene (6 bases). The V gene's germline CDR1 is SGHRS and CDR2 YFSETQ. The CDR3 runs 13 residues. The V end lost 2 bases, the J end lost 6 bases, and 11 bases lay between the germline ends. Written as DNA, the CDR3 is TGCGCCAGCAGCTTACAGGGTAGGGCTGAAGCTTTCTTT. This sequence encodes CASSLQGRAEAFF.

V is TRBV3-1 (or the pseudogene TRBV3-2) and J is TRBJ1-2, with unresolved D. Trimming removed 5 bases at V and 4 bases at J, with 5 bases between. Per the germline V gene, CDR1 is LGHDT and CDR2 is YNNKEL (reference sequence). This CDR3 spans 11 amino acids. The DNA for the CDR3 is TGTGCCAGCAGCTCAGTCTATGGCTACACCTTC. Its protein is CASSSVYGYTF.

This clone was detected once. The chain employs TRBV2 and TRBJ2-7, with D uncertain. This CDR3 is 13 amino acids long. Per germline, CDR1 SNHLY and CDR2 FYNNEI. The V and J ends lost 0 bases and 10 bases respectively, with 13 bases between them. DNA of the CDR3: TGTGCCAGCAGTGAAGCGCCTAACACAGCTCAGTACTTC. It is translated as CASSEAPNTAQYF.

A few counts support this clone. The rearrangement links TRBV2 to TRBJ1-2; D unclear. The CDR3 has 12 residues. The ends were cut back, 2 bases at V and 8 bases at J, with 9 bases in the middle. CDR1 is SNHLY, CDR2 FYNNEI, per germline. The DNA for the CDR3 is TGTGCCAGCAGTGAAAGGAGTTTCGGCTACACCTTC. This codes for CASSERSFGYTF.

V usage is TRBV19 and J usage is TRBJ1-1; possible D gene TRBD1, 5 bases. The ends were cut back, 5 bases at V and 1 base at J, with 8 bases in the middle. The germline CDR1 and CDR2 sequences are LNHDA and SQIVND (reference sequence). The CDR3 extends over 13 amino acids. The CDR3 protein is CASSPQGNTEAFF. In nucleotides, the CDR3 is TGTGCCAGTAGTCCCCAGGGGAACACTGAAGCTTTCTTT.

The V and J genes are TRBV9 and TRBJ1-2, with D unresolved. The V end was cut by 3 bases, the J end by 3 bases, with 9 bases between. From germline, CDR1 is SGDLS and CDR2 YYNGEE. The CDR3 totals 13 residues. This CDR3 reads CASSENSYYGYTF. CDR3 sequence (DNA): TGTGCCAGCAGCGAGAACAGCTACTATGGCTACACCTTC.

The rearrangement links TRBV9 to TRBJ2-1, with D possibly being TRBD2 (6 bases). V gave up 6 bases and J gave up 4 bases, with 14 bases separating them. This CDR3 has 14 residues. Germline lookup yields CDR1 SGDLS and CDR2 YYNGEE. CDR3 DNA: TGTGCCAGCACCCGGGACTCCCCTTACAATGAGCAGTTCTTC. Translated, it gives CASTRDSPYNEQFF. The full variable domain, in which reference TRBV9 and TRBJ2-1 provide the parts outside the CDR3, is DSGVTQTPKHLITATGQRVTLRCSPRSGDLSVYWYQQSLDQGLQFLIQYYNGEERAKGNILERFSAQQFPDLHSELNLSSLELGDSALYFCASTRDSPYNEQFFGPGTRLTVL.

The chain uses TRBV18 and TRBJ1-4; 8 nucleotides match TRBD1. The CDR3 runs to 17 residues. Germline V gene lookup returns CDR1 KGHSH and CDR2 LQKENI. V lost 3 bases, J lost 8 bases, and 14 bases stayed unmatched. The CDR3 region has the DNA TGTGCCAGCTCACCCGCCGCGACAGGGGTTCGGTGGGAAAAACTGTTTTTT. This encodes CASSPAATGVRWEKLFF.

The V gene is TRBV2, the J gene TRBJ1-2; possibly TRBD1 for D (6 bases). V lost 8 bases and J 7 bases, leaving 14 bases between the germline ends. The CDR3 is 12 residues long. From germline, CDR1 is SNHLY and CDR2 FYNNEI. DNA of the CDR3: TGTGCCAGCGCACAGGGACAAGGTGGCTACACCTTC. As protein: CASAQGQGGYTF.

The V and J genes are TRBV20-1 and TRBJ1-1; D gene uncertain. Germline CDR1 and CDR2: DFQATT and SNEGSKA (reference sequence). The CDR3 runs to 10 residues. The ends were cut back, 2 bases at V and 6 bases at J, with 4 bases in the middle. This chain's CDR3 is CSARLAEAFF. The DNA of the CDR3 is TGCAGTGCTAGATTGGCTGAAGCTTTCTTT.

This clone was seen just once. This chain links TRBV19 with TRBJ1-1; 7 positions agree with TRBD1. The J segment lost 2 bases and the V segment lost 5 bases, leaving 5 bases of the junction unmatched. This CDR3 has 14 residues. Germline CDR1 is LNHDA and CDR2 is SQIVND (reference sequence). The CDR3 DNA reads as TGTGCCAGTAGTTGGGGACAGCGTAACACTGAAGCTTTCTTT. It codes for CASSWGQRNTEAFF.

Written as DNA, the CDR3 is TGCGCCAGCAGCCAAGATCTCATTGGTACAGGGTATGGCTACACCTTC. Its protein is CASSQDLIGTGYGYTF. V and J are TRBV4-1 and TRBJ1-2; D might be TRBD1 (6 bases). Germline V gives CDR1 MGHRA, CDR2 YSYEKL. Trimming pared 0 bases from V and 5 bases from J, leaving 16 bases between. There are 16 residues in the CDR3.

This clone came up once. This chain joins TRBV7-5 and TRBJ1-5. TRBV7-5 is annotated as a pseudogene. The CDR3 is 15 residues long. This CDR3 is CASTHRGRGNQPQHF. DNA of the CDR3: TGTGCCAGTACCCATCGGGGTCGTGGCAATCAGCCCCAGCATTTT.

The chain carries TRBV28 and TRBJ1-6, with a possible D match to TRBD1 (6 bases). This CDR3 is 15 amino acids long. From germline, CDR1 is MDHEN and CDR2 SYDVKM. Trimming pared 4 bases from V and 6 bases from J, leaving 13 bases between. CDR3 sequence reads: CASSSSVQGNSPLHF. CDR3 bases: TGTGCCAGCAGTTCCTCGGTACAGGGTAATTCACCCCTCCACTTT.

The rearrangement uses TRBV7-8 and TRBJ2-2, with a tentative D call TRBD2 (6 bases). CDR3 size: 16 residues. Germline assignment: CDR1 SGHVS and CDR2 FQNEAQ. V gave up 2 bases and J gave up 4 bases, with 14 bases separating them. CDR3 sequence: CASSLYLLASTGELFF. The CDR3 DNA reads TGTGCCAGCAGCTTATATCTCCTAGCGAGCACCGGGGAGCTGTTTTTT.

The chain uses TRBV18 and TRBJ2-7, with D hard to call. V lost 6 bases and J 4 bases, leaving 7 bases between the germline ends. There are 11 residues in the CDR3. Looked up from germline, CDR1 is KGHSH and CDR2 is LQKENI. The CDR3 loop reads CASSPEYEQYF. The CDR3 DNA sequence: TGTGCCAGCTCGCCGGAATACGAGCAGTACTTC. Based on the CDR3 plus reference TRBV18 and TRBJ2-7, the full variable domain is NAGVMQNPRHLVRRRGQEARLRCSPMKGHSHVYWYRQLPEEGLKFMVYLQKENIIDESGMPKERFSAEFPKEGPSILRIQQVVRGDSAAYFCASSPEYEQYFGPGTRLTVT.

This chain uses TRBV2 with TRBJ1-2; the D is unclear. CDR1 and CDR2 (germline): SNHLY, FYNNEI. The CDR3 contains 14 residues. Trimming took off 3 bases at V and 7 bases at J, with 15 bases between the two ends. CDR3 DNA sequence: TGTGCCAGCAGTGAGGCAGGCGCTGCCTTTGGCTACACCTTC. It codes for CASSEAGAAFGYTF. The entire variable domain, with the rest obtained from reference TRBV2 and TRBJ1-2, is as follows: EPEVTQTPSHQVTQMGQEVILRCVPISNHLYFYWYRQILGQKVEFLVSFYNNEISEKSEIFDDQFSVERPDGSNFTLKIRSTKLEDSAMYFCASSEAGAAFGYTFGSGTRLTVV.